The 15 T cell receptor beta chains presented below share a single source sample, sequenced in a study of OX40 agonist ivuxolimab in advanced cancers. Produced via immunoSEQ multiplex PCR; TCRdb's table is partial and in-frame only. The repertoire consists of nearly 70,000 clones, with approximately 90% occurring once and the leading ten covering around 8.3%. Material: CD4+ or CD8+ T cells sorted from blood, obtained in a trial of the OX40 agonist ivuxolimab. These receptors all come from an adult with an advanced solid tumor such as melanoma, head and neck, liver or kidney cancer.

This clone was seen a few times. Written as DNA, the CDR3 is TGTGCCAGCAGTTTTTTTCAGGGCCCAAGCTCCTACAATGAGCAGTTCTTC. Amino acids: CASSFFQGPSSYNEQFF. The chain recombines TRBV28 with TRBJ2-1; D may be TRBD1 (5 bases). Germline V lookup: CDR1 MDHEN, CDR2 SYDVKM. CDR3 length: 17 residues. The V end lost 3 bases, the J end lost 0 bases, and 15 bases lay between the germline ends.

The chain couples TRBV6-5 to TRBJ1-1, with a weak D call TRBD1 (5 bases). Germline CDR1 and CDR2: MNHEY and SVGAGI. V was pared by 0 bases and J by 2 bases, with 13 bases between. CDR3 size: 16 residues. The CDR3 DNA follows: TGTGCCAGCAGTTACTCCACGGGGGGTTCCAACACTGAAGCTTTCTTT. Protein: CASSYSTGGSNTEAFF.

This clone turned up a few times. The J gene is TRBJ1-3, the V gene TRBV7-2; D ambiguous. The CDR3 has 15 amino acids. Germline assignment: CDR1 SGHTA and CDR2 FQGNSA. V lost 2 bases and J 4 bases, leaving 12 bases between the germline ends. The CDR3 sequence is CASSLSEAAGNTIYF. Written as DNA, the CDR3 is TGTGCCAGCAGCTTATCTGAGGCAGCGGGAAACACCATATATTTT.

This clone was observed a few times. The chain carries TRBV29-1 and TRBJ1-2; possible D gene TRBD1, 5 bases. Germline CDR1 reads SQVTM; CDR2 reads ANQGSEA. The CDR3 spans 13 residues. With 3 bases removed from V and 5 bases from J, the gap between germline ends came to 13 bases. DNA of the CDR3: TGCAGCGTTGAGGGGGTATTAGCGTATGGCTACACCTTC. Its protein is CSVEGVLAYGYTF.

This chain connects TRBV21-1 to TRBJ1-1. TRBV21-1 is described as a pseudogene. The CDR3 is 15 amino acids. The CDR3 bases are TGTGCCAGCAGGGGGGGCCTAGGAGGGTGCACTGAAGCTTTCTTT. Protein product: CASRGGLGGCTEAFF.

The chain uses TRBV19 and TRBJ2-1, with D possibly TRBD1 on 6 matching bases. V dropped 7 bases and J dropped 2 bases, with 12 bases sitting between them. This CDR3 has 14 residues. Germline CDR1 reads LNHDA; CDR2 reads SQIVND (reference sequence). CDR3 protein: CASKRQVAYNEQFF. DNA of the CDR3: TGTGCCAGTAAGAGACAGGTCGCCTACAATGAGCAGTTCTTC.

In this sample, this clone turned up a few times. The chain couples TRBV7-9 to TRBJ2-3; no reliable D call. The germline V gene encodes CDR1 SEHNR and CDR2 FQNEAQ (reference sequence). Trimming removed 5 bases from V and 3 bases from J, with 9 bases in between. The CDR3 consists of 13 residues. CDR3 sequence reads: CASSRRETDTQYF. The DNA for the CDR3 is TGTGCCAGCAGCCGACGTGAGACAGATACGCAGTATTTT.

The chain has TRBV11-3 and TRBJ2-1; D perhaps matches TRBD2 (5 bases). CDR3 size: 13 residues. CDR1 SGHNT and CDR2 YENEEA come from the germline V gene. Trimming left V 6 bases short and J 7 bases short, with 13 bases between. The CDR3: CASRDGDGNEQFF. CDR3 DNA: TGTGCCAGCAGGGACGGGGATGGGAATGAGCAGTTCTTC.

J is TRBJ1-1 and V is TRBV9; 7 positions agree with TRBD1. Trimming removed 0 bases from V and 0 bases from J; junction bases left unmatched: 2. Germline V CDR1 and CDR2: SGDLS, YYNGEE. CDR3 length: 15 amino acids. CDR3 protein: CASSVGGQMNTEAFF. The DNA of the CDR3 is TGTGCCAGCAGCGTAGGGGGACAGATGAACACTGAAGCTTTCTTT.

V is TRBV7-2 and J is TRBJ2-3; TRBD2 agrees at 9 bases. Germline V gives CDR1 SGHTA, CDR2 FQGNSA. Trimming removed 8 bases from V and 6 bases from J; junction bases left unmatched: 9. The CDR3 length is 14 residues. The CDR3 reads CASRRVAGDDTQYF. For the CDR3, the DNA is TGTGCCAGCCGGCGGGTAGCGGGGGACGATACGCAGTATTTT. The full variable domain, with the rest looked up from reference TRBV7-2 and TRBJ2-3, is GAGVSQSPSNKVTEKGKDVELRCDPISGHTALYWYRQSLGQGLEFLIYFQGNSAPDKSGLPSDRFSAERTGGSVSTLTIQRTQQEDSAVYLCASRRVAGDDTQYFGPGTRLTVL.

The V call is TRBV5-6, the J call TRBJ2-7, with TRBD1 matching over 7 bases. Losses at the gene ends were 2 bases for V and 4 bases for J; bases not matched to a gene: 6. Germline loops: CDR1 SGHDT, CDR2 YYEEEE. This CDR3 has 14 amino acids. This chain's CDR3 is CASSFRGIEYEQYF. The DNA of the CDR3 is TGTGCCAGCAGCTTCAGGGGGATCGAGTACGAGCAGTACTTC.

This clone was detected many times. The chain carries TRBV5-1 and TRBJ1-2, with D maybe TRBD1 (6 bases). Germline V gene lookup returns CDR1 SGHRS and CDR2 YFSETQ. The CDR3 is 13 residues long. Trimming cost V 0 bases and J 4 bases, with 7 bases left between them. This CDR3 reads CASSLDRAYGYTF. The CDR3 DNA is TGCGCCAGCAGCTTGGACAGGGCCTATGGCTACACCTTC.

The rearrangement uses TRBV21-1 and TRBJ1-1. TRBV21-1 is a documented pseudogene. The CDR3 covers 13 residues. The CDR3, as DNA: TGTGCCAGCAGCAATGTGTCCTACACTGAAGCTTTCTTT. It encodes CASSNVSYTEAFF.

The chain has TRBV19 and TRBJ1-2; TRBD1 agrees at 7 bases. The CDR3 has 16 amino acids. Losses at the gene ends were 7 bases for V and 2 bases for J; bases not matched to a gene: 13. CDR1 and CDR2 (germline): LNHDA, SQIVND (reference sequence). CDR3 residues: CASTLGTATSNYGYTF. The CDR3 DNA sequence: TGTGCCAGTACCTTGGGGACAGCAACATCAAACTATGGCTACACCTTC.

CDR3 loop: CASSESRGDLRAQHF. In DNA form, the CDR3 reads TGTGCCAGCAGTGAATCCCGAGGGGATCTTCGAGCCCAGCATTTT. The chain has TRBV6-1 and TRBJ1-5; perhaps TRBD1 as D (5 bases). The CDR3 consists of 15 residues. The germline V gene has CDR1 MNHNS and CDR2 SASEGT. V lost 2 bases to trimming and J lost 11 bases, with 19 bases between them.